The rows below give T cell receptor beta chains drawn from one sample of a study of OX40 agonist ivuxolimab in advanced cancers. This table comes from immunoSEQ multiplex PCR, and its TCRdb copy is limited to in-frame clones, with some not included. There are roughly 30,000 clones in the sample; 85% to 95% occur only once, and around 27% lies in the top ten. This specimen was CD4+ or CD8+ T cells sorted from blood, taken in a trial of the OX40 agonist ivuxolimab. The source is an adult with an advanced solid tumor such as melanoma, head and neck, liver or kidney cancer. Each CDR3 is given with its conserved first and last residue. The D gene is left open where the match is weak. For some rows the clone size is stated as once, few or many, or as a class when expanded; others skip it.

cdr3_nt: TGTGCCAGCAGCTTGAAAAACAATGAGCAGTTCTTC; cdr3_aa: CASSLKNNEQFF; clone_size: NA; j_call: TRBJ2-1; d_call: NA; cdr3_length: 12; v_call: TRBV5-6
cdr3_nt: TGTGCCAGCAGTTTGGCGGGAGGAGGCAATGAGCAGTTCTTC; cdr3_aa: CASSLAGGGNEQFF; clone_size: NA; j_call: TRBJ2-1; d_call: TRBD2; cdr3_length: 14; v_call: TRBV28
cdr3_nt: TGTGCCAGCAGCTTGTCAGGGCCCGAGCAGTACTTC; cdr3_aa: CASSLSGPEQYF; clone_size: NA; j_call: TRBJ2-7; d_call: NA; cdr3_length: 12; v_call: TRBV5-6
cdr3_nt: TGTGCCAGTAGTTTGACAGGGGCCAGTTACGGTGAAAAACTGTTTTTT; cdr3_aa: CASSLTGASYGEKLFF; clone_size: NA; j_call: TRBJ1-4; d_call: TRBD1; cdr3_length: 16; v_call: TRBV19
cdr3_nt: TGTGCCAGCAGTTACATCCTAGCGGGAACCGATACGCAGTATTTT; cdr3_aa: CASSYILAGTDTQYF; clone_size: NA; j_call: TRBJ2-3; d_call: TRBD2; cdr3_length: 15; v_call: TRBV6-5
cdr3_nt: TGTGCCAGCAGTGACTCGGGAGGGGGCGAGGACAATGAGCAGTTCTTC; cdr3_aa: CASSDSGGGEDNEQFF; clone_size: NA; j_call: TRBJ2-1; d_call: NA; cdr3_length: 16; v_call: TRBV6-4
cdr3_nt: TGTGCCAGCAGCGTTGAATGGGGGGCTTCCGACTATGGCTACACCTTC; cdr3_aa: CASSVEWGASDYGYTF; clone_size: NA; j_call: TRBJ1-2; d_call: NA; cdr3_length: 16; v_call: TRBV9
cdr3_nt: TGTGCCAGCAGTTTGGGGATGGACAGCGCCCGCGGCTACACCTTC; cdr3_aa: CASSLGMDSARGYTF; clone_size: NA; j_call: TRBJ1-2; d_call: NA; cdr3_length: 15; v_call: TRBV27
cdr3_nt: TGCGCCAGCAGTGAGTCCCCCTACGAGCAGTACTTC; cdr3_aa: CASSESPYEQYF; clone_size: once; j_call: TRBJ2-7; d_call: NA; cdr3_length: 12; v_call: TRBV10-1
cdr3_nt: TGTGCCAGCAGTTACGCGGCTTTCCGGAATGAGCAGTTCTTC; cdr3_aa: CASSYAAFRNEQFF; clone_size: once; j_call: TRBJ2-1; d_call: NA; cdr3_length: 14; v_call: TRBV6-5
cdr3_nt: TGTGCCACCAGCGGGACGCAGGTTTGGCCCGAGAACACCGGGGAGCTGTTTTTT; cdr3_aa: CATSGTQVWPENTGELFF; clone_size: NA; j_call: TRBJ2-2; d_call: NA; cdr3_length: 18; v_call: TRBV15
cdr3_nt: TGTGCCAGCAAGAGAGGCTACGAGCAGTACTTC; cdr3_aa: CASKRGYEQYF; clone_size: NA; j_call: TRBJ2-7; d_call: NA; cdr3_length: 11; v_call: TRBV27
cdr3_nt: TGTGCCAGCAGCCTCCAAGGCCGAACCACCGGGGAGCTGTTTTTT; cdr3_aa: CASSLQGRTTGELFF; clone_size: NA; j_call: TRBJ2-2; d_call: NA; cdr3_length: 15; v_call: TRBV11-2
cdr3_nt: TGTGCCAGCAGGCACAGGGGGCCCAATCCAGATACGCAGTATTTT; cdr3_aa: CASRHRGPNPDTQYF; clone_size: NA; j_call: TRBJ2-3; d_call: TRBD1; cdr3_length: 15; v_call: TRBV7-9
cdr3_nt: TGTGCCAGCAGTTACTCCGGGACAGGTGGCTACGAGCAGTACTTC; cdr3_aa: CASSYSGTGGYEQYF; clone_size: NA; j_call: TRBJ2-7; d_call: TRBD1; cdr3_length: 15; v_call: TRBV6-6
cdr3_nt: TGTGCCAGTATGGAGAATCCCAATGAGCAGTTCTTC; cdr3_aa: CASMENPNEQFF; clone_size: NA; j_call: TRBJ2-1; d_call: NA; cdr3_length: 12; v_call: TRBV19
cdr3_nt: TGTGCCAGTAGTATATTGGCTCCCACCGGGGAGCTGTTTTTT; cdr3_aa: CASSILAPTGELFF; clone_size: once; j_call: TRBJ2-2; d_call: NA; cdr3_length: 14; v_call: TRBV19
cdr3_nt: TGTGCCAGCAGTCGCCTGACCGACAGAAAGTATGGCTACACCTTC; cdr3_aa: CASSRLTDRKYGYTF; clone_size: NA; j_call: TRBJ1-2; d_call: NA; cdr3_length: 15; v_call: TRBV27
cdr3_nt: TGTGCCAGCAGCGCACAGACAAACACTGAAGCTTTCTTT; cdr3_aa: CASSAQTNTEAFF; clone_size: NA; j_call: TRBJ1-1; d_call: NA; cdr3_length: 13; v_call: TRBV9
cdr3_nt: TGTGCCAGTAGTATTAGGGGGGAAGGGCCGAACACTGAAGCTTTCTTT; cdr3_aa: CASSIRGEGPNTEAFF; clone_size: NA; j_call: TRBJ1-1; d_call: NA; cdr3_length: 16; v_call: TRBV19
cdr3_nt: TGTGCCAGCAGCCCTCGAGATAACTATGGCTACACCTTC; cdr3_aa: CASSPRDNYGYTF; clone_size: NA; j_call: TRBJ1-2; d_call: NA; cdr3_length: 13; v_call: TRBV7-6
cdr3_nt: TGTGCCAGCAGCCTCGACAGGGCAGGGTCCTACAATGAGCAGTTCTTC; cdr3_aa: CASSLDRAGSYNEQFF; clone_size: NA; j_call: TRBJ2-1; d_call: TRBD1; cdr3_length: 16; v_call: TRBV7-9
cdr3_nt: TGCGCCAGCAGCTCGGGACTAGCGGGGTTCCAAGAGACCCAGTACTTC; cdr3_aa: CASSSGLAGFQETQYF; clone_size: NA; j_call: TRBJ2-5; d_call: TRBD2; cdr3_length: 16; v_call: TRBV5-1
cdr3_nt: TGTGCCAGCCGGGGACGGTACAATGAGCAGTTCTTC; cdr3_aa: CASRGRYNEQFF; clone_size: NA; j_call: TRBJ2-1; d_call: NA; cdr3_length: 12; v_call: TRBV9
cdr3_nt: TGTGCCAGCAGCTTAACGTTTGGGGGAACAGATACGCAGTATTTT; cdr3_aa: CASSLTFGGTDTQYF; clone_size: NA; j_call: TRBJ2-3; d_call: NA; cdr3_length: 15; v_call: TRBV7-3
cdr3_nt: TGTGCCAGCAGCTTGGCAACTCCCAATCAGCCCCAGCATTTT; cdr3_aa: CASSLATPNQPQHF; clone_size: NA; j_call: TRBJ1-5; d_call: NA; cdr3_length: 14; v_call: TRBV5-5
cdr3_nt: TGCAGCGTTGAAGTTTTGGACAGGGGCTACGAGCAGTACTTC; cdr3_aa: CSVEVLDRGYEQYF; clone_size: NA; j_call: TRBJ2-7; d_call: TRBD1; cdr3_length: 14; v_call: TRBV29-1
cdr3_nt: TGTGCCAGCAGCTTGGATGGGACTAGCGGGAGCACAGATACGCAGTATTTT; cdr3_aa: CASSLDGTSGSTDTQYF; clone_size: NA; j_call: TRBJ2-3; d_call: TRBD2; cdr3_length: 17; v_call: TRBV5-6
cdr3_nt: TGTGCCAGTAGTATCCCGATACAGGTGAACTATGGCTACACCTTC; cdr3_aa: CASSIPIQVNYGYTF; clone_size: NA; j_call: TRBJ1-2; d_call: NA; cdr3_length: 15; v_call: TRBV19
cdr3_nt: TGTGCCAGCAGTCTTCTAGCGGGAACTGAAGCTTTCTTT; cdr3_aa: CASSLLAGTEAFF; clone_size: NA; j_call: TRBJ1-1; d_call: NA; cdr3_length: 13; v_call: TRBV27